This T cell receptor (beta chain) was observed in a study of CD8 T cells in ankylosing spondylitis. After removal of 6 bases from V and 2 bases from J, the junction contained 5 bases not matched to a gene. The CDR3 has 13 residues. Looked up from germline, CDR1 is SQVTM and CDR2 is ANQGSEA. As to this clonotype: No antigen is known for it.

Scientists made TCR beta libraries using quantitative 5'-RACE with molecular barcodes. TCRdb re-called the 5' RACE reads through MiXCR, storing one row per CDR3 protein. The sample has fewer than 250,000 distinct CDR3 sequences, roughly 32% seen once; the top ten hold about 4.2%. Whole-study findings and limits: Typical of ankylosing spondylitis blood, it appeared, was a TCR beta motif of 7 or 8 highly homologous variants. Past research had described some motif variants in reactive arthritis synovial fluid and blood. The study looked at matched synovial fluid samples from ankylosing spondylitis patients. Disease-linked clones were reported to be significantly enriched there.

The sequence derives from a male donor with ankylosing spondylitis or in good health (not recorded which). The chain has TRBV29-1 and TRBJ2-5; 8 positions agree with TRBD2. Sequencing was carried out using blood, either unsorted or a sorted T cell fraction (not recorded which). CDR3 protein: CSVRIAGQETQYF. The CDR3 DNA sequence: TGCAGCGTCCGGATAGCGGGGCAAGAGACCCAGTACTTC.